This T cell receptor beta chain stems from a study of Ad26.COV2.S vaccination and SARS-CoV-2 variants. Overall study: Participant was drawn from the COV1001 Ad26.COV2.S trial arm. Recipients of Ad26.COV2.S got it intramuscularly, once or twice 56 days apart.

Produced via immunoSEQ multiplex PCR; TCRdb's table is partial and in-frame only. Among about 380,000 clones listed, 80% to 90% were seen once. Treatment in this sample: about 20 received Ad26.COV2.S at low or high dose, single or two shots; a few received placebo; per-sample allocation not given. Day 63 after the first injection of vaccine or placebo was the sampling time. The administered vaccine (an Ad26 vector) expressed Wuhan-strain SARS-CoV-2 spike. The sample consisted of peripheral blood, taken in a trial of Ad26.COV2.S vaccine versus placebo. The receptor comes from a person between 18 and 65 years old who received the Ad26.COV2.S COVID-19 vaccine or a placebo.

In DNA form, the CDR3 reads TGTGCCACCAGTGATTTTGTTGGGGAGACCCAGTACTTC. It specifies CATSDFVGETQYF. The chain joins TRBV24-1 to TRBJ2-5; no clear D. The germline V and J ends were trimmed by 1 base and 5 bases, with 7 bases remaining between them. Germline V gives CDR1 KGHDR, CDR2 SFDVKD. This CDR3 region has 13 residues.